This TCR beta chain originates from a study of shared clonotypes between healthy human individuals. On the study more broadly: Plates per donor: three CD4 naive, three CD4 memory, two CD8 naive, one CD8 memory. Findings and caveats of the study: Donor scarcity curtailed the genetic and exposure-history diversity represented herein. Roughly 5% of naive CD4 clonotypes were common to several donors.

In regard to this clone: Its cognate antigen is unknown.

The CDR3 has 15 amino acids. The germline gives CDR1 LNHNV, CDR2 YYDKDF (reference sequence). V was cut by 4 bases and J by 12 bases, with 22 bases left in between. Assay execution proceeded at the deep level. Profiling relied on immunoSEQ multiplex PCR, and the TCRdb table lists in-frame clones only, not all of them. The sample records 1,400,000 or so clones, 97% to 99% being singletons. This chain joins TRBV15 and TRBJ2-1, with D maybe TRBD1 (6 bases). The receptor was derived from a young man in good health. Material for sequencing was naive CD4+ T cells sorted from blood. Subset noted: CD45RA+ positively selected. CDR3 region: CATSKEGVQAAGQFF. The CDR3 DNA is TGTGCCACCAGCAAAGAGGGGGTGCAGGCGGCGGGGCAGTTCTTC.